Following are 21 T cell receptor beta chains from one sample sequenced in a study of cytomegalovirus exposure and HLA in healthy donors. The PCR had 60 Vbeta and 13 Jbeta primers. Produced via immunoSEQ multiplex PCR; TCRdb's table is partial and in-frame only. In the table there are 150,000 to 250,000 clones, 79% of which are singletons. The sequencing sample was made of PBMCs. The source of these receptors is a girl aged 5 to 17 in good health and CMV-seropositive.

V usage is TRBV13 and J usage is TRBJ2-5; 16 bases are a match to TRBD2. The CDR3 runs 17 residues. The J segment lost 5 bases and the V segment lost 1 base, leaving 4 bases of the junction unmatched. Germline-derived CDR1 and CDR2 are PRHDT and FYEKMQ (reference sequence). The CDR3 loop reads CASSLAGLAGGSETQYF. The CDR3 nucleotides read TGTGCCAGCAGCTTAGCGGGACTAGCGGGGGGGTCCGAGACCCAGTACTTC.

The V call is TRBV5-6, the J call TRBJ1-5; a weak D match, TRBD1 (5 bases). Trimming removed 1 base from V and 0 bases from J, with 11 bases in between. The CDR3 covers 16 residues. Germline assignment: CDR1 SGHDT and CDR2 YYEEEE. The CDR3: CASSLSPDISNQPQHF. In nucleotides, the CDR3 is TGTGCCAGCAGCTTGTCCCCGGACATTAGCAATCAGCCCCAGCATTTT.

The chain is built from TRBV15 and TRBJ1-2, with TRBD1 matching 9 bases. The CDR3 loop spans 14 amino acids. Germline V gives CDR1 LNHNV, CDR2 YYDKDF (reference sequence). V trimming: 4 bases; J trimming: 6 bases; junction bases outside the gene matches: 6. The CDR3 here is CATSINRGRDGYTF. CDR3 nucleotides: TGTGCCACCAGCATTAACAGGGGGCGAGATGGCTACACCTTC.

The chain is built from TRBV5-1 and TRBJ2-3, with 14 bases fitting TRBD2. Germline V lookup: CDR1 SGHRS, CDR2 YFSETQ. Trimming cost V 4 bases and J 2 bases; bases outside gene matches: 6. The CDR3 has 17 amino acids. The CDR3 here is CASSTGLAGGPTDTQYF. The CDR3 nucleotides read TGCGCCAGCAGCACCGGACTAGCGGGGGGCCCCACAGATACGCAGTATTTT. Using reference TRBV5-1 and TRBJ2-3 for the parts outside the CDR3, the full variable domain is KAGVTQTPRYLIKTRGQQVTLSCSPISGHRSVSWYQQTPGQGLQFLFEYFSETQRNKGNFPGRFSGRQFSNSRSEMNVSTLELGDSALYLCASSTGLAGGPTDTQYFGPGTRLTVL.

The chain joins TRBV10-1 to TRBJ2-1, with TRBD1 matching over 7 bases. This CDR3 is 13 amino acids long. Germline CDR1 is WNHNN and CDR2 is SYGVQD (reference sequence). V lost 8 bases to trimming and J lost 13 bases; unmatched junction nucleotides: 14. CDR3 DNA: TGCGCCAGCGGACGGAACAGGGGCCTACCCCAGTTCTTC. This translates into CASGRNRGLPQFF.

The table lists this clone with a few counts. The V call is TRBV27, the J call TRBJ2-7; 11 nucleotides line up with TRBD1. Losses at the gene ends were 0 bases for V and 6 bases for J; bases not matched to a gene: 10. Germline V CDR1 and CDR2: MNHEY, SMNVEV (reference sequence). This CDR3 contains 17 residues. The CDR3 sequence: CASSLSYFGQGALEQYF. Written as DNA, the CDR3 is TGTGCCAGCAGTTTATCATATTTCGGACAGGGGGCGCTCGAGCAGTACTTC.

The genes are TRBV9 and TRBJ2-3, with D tentatively TRBD1 (8 bases). Germline V lookup: CDR1 SGDLS, CDR2 YYNGEE. The CDR3 contains 14 residues. V was pared by 10 bases and J by 0 bases, with 15 bases between. The CDR3 DNA follows: TGTGCCTCGAACAGGGGGGGAAGCACAGATACGCAGTATTTT. Amino acid sequence: CASNRGGSTDTQYF.

The rearrangement joins TRBV29-1 to TRBJ1-1; D is undetermined. The germline V gene has CDR1 SQVTM and CDR2 ANQGSEA. The CDR3 extends over 12 amino acids. Trimming removed 1 base at V and 5 bases at J, with 8 bases between. In DNA, the CDR3 is TGCAGCGTTGAAGTTACAGTGACTGAAGCTTTCTTT. It translates to CSVEVTVTEAFF.

The gene calls are TRBV5-4 and TRBJ2-3; the D gene is possibly TRBD2 (5 bases). The CDR3 runs 15 residues. V lost 4 bases to trimming and J lost 5 bases, with 17 bases between them. Germline CDR1 reads SGHNT; CDR2 reads YYREEE (reference sequence). The CDR3 here is CASSPSGLAGDTQYF. The CDR3 nucleotides read TGTGCCAGCAGCCCCTCCGGGCTAGCAGGAGATACGCAGTATTTT.

The gene calls are TRBV7-2 and TRBJ2-3; 7 bases align to TRBD2. Germline CDR1 is SGHTA and CDR2 is FQGNSA. Unmatched junction bases numbered 10, after V lost 7 bases and J lost 6 bases. This CDR3 contains 14 residues. The CDR3 loop reads CASTPTTSVDTQYF. CDR3 in DNA: TGTGCCAGCACCCCCACCACTAGCGTCGATACGCAGTATTTT.

This chain uses TRBV5-1 with TRBJ2-7, with 8 nucleotides matching TRBD1. CDR1 SGHRS and CDR2 YFSETQ come from the germline V gene. The CDR3 has 18 amino acids. Trimming at V came to 2 bases and at J to 5 bases, leaving 18 bases not matched to a gene. CDR3 sequence reads: CASSFFAVTGTGGDEQYF. CDR3 nucleotides: TGCGCCAGCAGCTTTTTCGCGGTAACCGGGACAGGTGGAGACGAGCAGTACTTC.

A remark on this clone: At one end, the junction sequence differs from germline, possibly due to a read error. The chain has TRBV6-6 and TRBJ2-5, with 7 bases matching TRBD1. This CDR3 has 14 residues. Per the germline V gene, CDR1 is MNHNY and CDR2 is SVGAGI (reference sequence). The CDR3 loop is CASSSRGGQEAQYF. The DNA of the CDR3 is TGTGCCAGCAGTTCCAGAGGGGGCCAAGAGGCCCAGTACTTC.

The V call is TRBV6-1, the J call TRBJ2-1; 9 nucleotides align to TRBD2. Trimming cost V 6 bases and J 8 bases; bases outside gene matches: 11. Germline CDR1 reads MNHNS; CDR2 reads SASEGT. The CDR3 extends over 15 amino acids. CDR3 DNA sequence: TGTGCCAGCAGCGTGGCGCGCGGGGGGGCGTATGAGCAGTTCTTC. It specifies CASSVARGGAYEQFF.

This clone appeared a few times. V is TRBV7-9 and J is TRBJ1-2; 7 nucleotides line up with TRBD1. The germline gives CDR1 SEHNR, CDR2 FQNEAQ (reference sequence). CDR3 length: 14 amino acids. V trimming: 4 bases; J trimming: 3 bases; junction bases outside the gene matches: 5. In DNA form, the CDR3 reads TGTGCCAGCAGCTCAGCCGACAGGGACTATGGCTACACCTTC. Translated, it gives CASSSADRDYGYTF.

This clone was picked up a small number of times. CDR3 nucleotide sequence: TGTGCCAGCAGCTCGACTAGCGGGGGGTTTAGAGATACGCAGTATTTT. Translating gives CASSSTSGGFRDTQYF. The V gene is TRBV11-3, the J gene TRBJ2-3; 13 bases fit TRBD2. Trimming removed 4 bases from V and 5 bases from J; junction bases left unmatched: 6. The germline V gene has CDR1 SGHNT and CDR2 YENEEA. The CDR3 runs to 16 residues.

On this clone: One junction end disagrees with the germline gene, perhaps due to a read error. V is TRBV12-5 and J is TRBJ2-1; the match to TRBD1 covers 7 bases. This CDR3 has 14 amino acids. The germline gives CDR1 LGHNT, CDR2 FRNRAP. The CDR3 coding sequence is TGTGCTAGTGGTTTGGTTACAGGGGTCAATGGGCAGTTCTTC. It specifies CASGLVTGVNGQFF.

The V gene is TRBV11-2, the J gene TRBJ2-3; D is possibly TRBD2 (5 bases). With 1 base removed from V and 0 bases from J, the gap between germline ends came to 11 bases. Germline CDR1 SGHAT, CDR2 FQNNGV. The CDR3 loop spans 16 amino acids. As DNA, the CDR3 is TGTGCCAGCAGCTTAGTTGCGGGCGGCAGCACAGATACGCAGTATTTT. Amino acids: CASSLVAGGSTDTQYF.

The CDR3 loop reads CASSGEVGEQFF. The CDR3 DNA sequence: TGTGCCAGCAGCGGCGAGGTGGGTGAGCAGTTCTTC. The rearrangement links TRBV7-2 to TRBJ2-1; D is unresolved. This CDR3 comprises 12 residues. Germline-derived CDR1 and CDR2 are SGHTA and FQGNSA. V lost 5 bases, J lost 9 bases, and 11 bases lay in between.

V is TRBV5-1 and J is TRBJ1-3; D might be TRBD1 (5 bases). Germline-derived CDR1 and CDR2 are SGHRS and YFSETQ. V was pared by 4 bases and J by 1 base, with 15 bases between. The CDR3 is 16 residues long. The CDR3 reads CASSLESGRSGNTIYF. The CDR3 DNA is TGCGCCAGCAGCCTGGAGTCAGGGCGGTCTGGAAACACCATATATTTT.

J is TRBJ1-6 and V is TRBV30; D perhaps matches TRBD1 (6 bases). Germline CDR1 GTSNPN, CDR2 SVGIG (reference sequence). CDR3 size: 21 residues. The V and J ends lost 0 bases and 2 bases respectively, with 26 bases between them. CDR3 bases: TGTGCCTGGAGTGTGGGCGCAGGGGCTCTGACAAGAAAGACCTATAATTCACCCCTCCACTTT. Translating it yields CAWSVGAGALTRKTYNSPLHF.

This sequence joins TRBV7-6 and TRBJ2-1, with 12 bases matching TRBD2. The V and J ends lost 5 bases and 4 bases, in that order; junction bases with no gene match: 9. This CDR3 is 17 amino acids long. Germline V gene lookup returns CDR1 SGHVS and CDR2 FNYEAQ. CDR3 coding DNA: TGTGCCAGCAGCCCAGGACTAGCGGGGCTGAAGTACAATGAGCAGTTCTTC. Residues: CASSPGLAGLKYNEQFF. Full variable domain (missing parts from reference TRBV7-6 and TRBJ2-1): GAGVSQSPRYKVTKRGQDVALRCDPISGHVSLYWYRQALGQGPEFLTYFNYEAQQDKSGLPNDRFSAERPEGSISTLTIQRTEQRDSAMYRCASSPGLAGLKYNEQFFGPGTRLTVL.